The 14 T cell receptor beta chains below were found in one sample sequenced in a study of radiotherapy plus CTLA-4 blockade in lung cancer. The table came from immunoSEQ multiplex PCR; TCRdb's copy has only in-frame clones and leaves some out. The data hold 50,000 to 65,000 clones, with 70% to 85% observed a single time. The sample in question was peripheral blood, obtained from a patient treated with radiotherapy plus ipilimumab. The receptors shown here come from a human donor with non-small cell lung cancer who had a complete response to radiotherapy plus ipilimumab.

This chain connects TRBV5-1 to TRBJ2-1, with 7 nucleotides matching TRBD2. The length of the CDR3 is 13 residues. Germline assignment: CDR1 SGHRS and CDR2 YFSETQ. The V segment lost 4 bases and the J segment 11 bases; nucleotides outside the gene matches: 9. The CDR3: CASSHDISGKQFF. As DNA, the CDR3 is TGCGCCAGCAGCCATGACATAAGCGGGAAGCAGTTCTTC. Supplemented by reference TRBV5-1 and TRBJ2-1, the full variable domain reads KAGVTQTPRYLIKTRGQQVTLSCSPISGHRSVSWYQQTPGQGLQFLFEYFSETQRNKGNFPGRFSGRQFSNSRSEMNVSTLELGDSALYLCASSHDISGKQFFGPGTRLTVL.

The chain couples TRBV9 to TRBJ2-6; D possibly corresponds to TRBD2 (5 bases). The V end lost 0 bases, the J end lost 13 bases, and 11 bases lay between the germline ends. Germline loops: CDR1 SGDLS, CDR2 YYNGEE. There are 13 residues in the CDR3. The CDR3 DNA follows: TGTGCCAGCAGCGTAGGTATTGGGGAGGTCCTGACTTTC. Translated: CASSVGIGEVLTF.

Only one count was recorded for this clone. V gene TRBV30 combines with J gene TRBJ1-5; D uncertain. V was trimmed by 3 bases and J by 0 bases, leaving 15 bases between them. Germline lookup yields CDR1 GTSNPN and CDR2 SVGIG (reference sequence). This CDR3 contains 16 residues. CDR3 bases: TGTGCCTGGAGCGGAGCGGGAGGGTTTAGCAATCAGCCCCAGCATTTT. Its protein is CAWSGAGGFSNQPQHF.

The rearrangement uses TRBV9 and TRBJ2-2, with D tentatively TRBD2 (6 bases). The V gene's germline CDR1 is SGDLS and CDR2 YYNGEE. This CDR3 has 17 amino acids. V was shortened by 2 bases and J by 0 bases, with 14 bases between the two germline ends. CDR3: CASSVITSFSNTGELFF. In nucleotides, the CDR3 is TGTGCCAGCAGCGTTATAACTAGCTTTTCGAACACCGGGGAGCTGTTTTTT.

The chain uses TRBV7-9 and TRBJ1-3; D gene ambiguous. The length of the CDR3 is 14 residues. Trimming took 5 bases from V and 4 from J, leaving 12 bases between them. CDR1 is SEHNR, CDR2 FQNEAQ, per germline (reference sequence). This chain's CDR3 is CASSPGRFGNTIYF. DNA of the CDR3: TGTGCCAGCAGCCCGGGGAGGTTCGGAAACACCATATATTTT. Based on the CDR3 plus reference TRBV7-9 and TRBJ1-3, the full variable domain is DTGVSQNPRHKITKRGQNVTFRCDPISEHNRLYWYRQTLGQGPEFLTYFQNEAQLEKSRLLSDRFSAERPKGSFSTLEIQRTEQGDSAMYLCASSPGRFGNTIYFGEGSWLTVV.

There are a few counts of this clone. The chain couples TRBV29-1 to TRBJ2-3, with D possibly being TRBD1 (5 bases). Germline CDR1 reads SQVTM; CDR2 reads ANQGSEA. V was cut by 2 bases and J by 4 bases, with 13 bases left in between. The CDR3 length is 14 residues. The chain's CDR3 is CSVEPPGKSDTQYF. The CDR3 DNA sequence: TGCAGCGTTGAACCGCCAGGGAAATCAGATACGCAGTATTTT.

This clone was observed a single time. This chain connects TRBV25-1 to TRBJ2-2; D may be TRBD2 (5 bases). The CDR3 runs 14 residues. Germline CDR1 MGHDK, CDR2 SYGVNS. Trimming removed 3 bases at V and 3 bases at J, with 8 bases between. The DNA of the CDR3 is TGTGCCAGCAGTGAGTGGGGAGACACCGGGGAGCTGTTTTTT. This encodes CASSEWGDTGELFF.

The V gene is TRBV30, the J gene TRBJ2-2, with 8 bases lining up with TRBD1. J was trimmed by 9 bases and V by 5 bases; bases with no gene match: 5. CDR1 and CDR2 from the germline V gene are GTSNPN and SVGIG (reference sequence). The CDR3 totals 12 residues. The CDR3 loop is CAWAGGKRELFF. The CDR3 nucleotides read TGTGCCTGGGCAGGGGGCAAAAGGGAGCTGTTTTTT.

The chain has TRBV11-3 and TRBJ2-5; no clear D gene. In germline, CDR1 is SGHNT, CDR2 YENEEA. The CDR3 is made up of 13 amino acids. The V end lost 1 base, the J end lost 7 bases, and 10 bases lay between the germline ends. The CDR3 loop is CASSLAQSSTQYF. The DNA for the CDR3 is TGTGCCAGCAGCTTAGCACAGTCATCGACCCAGTACTTC. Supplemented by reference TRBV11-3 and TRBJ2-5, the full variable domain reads EAGVVQSPRYKIIEKKQPVAFWCNPISGHNTLYWYLQNLGQGPELLIRYENEEAVDDSQLPKDRFSAERLKGVDSTLKIQPAELGDSAVYLCASSLAQSSTQYFGPGTRLLVL.

The CDR3 bases are TGTGCCAGTAGACCCGGACTAGCTGCTTACGGGGAGCTGTTTTTT. This gives the protein CASRPGLAAYGELFF. V gene TRBV19 combines with J gene TRBJ2-2, with 8 positions matching TRBD2. J gave up 7 bases and V 6 bases, and 10 bases lay outside the gene matches. CDR1 and CDR2 from the germline V gene are LNHDA and SQIVND (reference sequence). CDR3 size: 15 residues.

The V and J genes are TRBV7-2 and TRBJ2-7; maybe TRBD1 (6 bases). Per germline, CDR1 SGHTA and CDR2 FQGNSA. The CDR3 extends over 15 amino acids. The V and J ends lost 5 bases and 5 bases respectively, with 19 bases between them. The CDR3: CASSQRGTGNDEQYF. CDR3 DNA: TGTGCCAGCAGCCAACGGGGAACAGGGAACGACGAGCAGTACTTC.

The CDR3 region has the DNA TGTGCCAGCAGTTATGGGCTAGCTTACAATGAGCAGTTCTTC. This encodes CASSYGLAYNEQFF. The rearrangement joins TRBV6-5 to TRBJ2-1, with D perhaps matching TRBD2 (5 bases). Per germline, CDR1 MNHEY and CDR2 SVGAGI. The V end was cut by 3 bases, the J end by 4 bases, with 10 bases between. The CDR3 loop spans 14 amino acids.

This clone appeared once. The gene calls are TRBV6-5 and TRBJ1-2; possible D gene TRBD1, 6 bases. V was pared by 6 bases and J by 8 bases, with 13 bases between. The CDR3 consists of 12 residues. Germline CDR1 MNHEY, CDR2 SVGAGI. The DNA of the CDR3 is TGTGCCAGCAGCCAACAGGGAAGGGGCTACACCTTC. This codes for CASSQQGRGYTF.

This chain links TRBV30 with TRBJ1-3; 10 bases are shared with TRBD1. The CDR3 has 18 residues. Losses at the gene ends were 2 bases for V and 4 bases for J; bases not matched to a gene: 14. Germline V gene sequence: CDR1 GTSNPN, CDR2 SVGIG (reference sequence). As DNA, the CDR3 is TGTGCCTGGAGTCCCGGGACAGGGGTTTTTGCTGGAGGAAACACCATATATTTT. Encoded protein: CAWSPGTGVFAGGNTIYF.